This T cell receptor (beta chain) appears in the sequencing data of a study of T cell repertoires in cytomegalovirus infection. This CDR3 contains 14 residues. V was shortened by 6 bases and J by 0 bases, with 9 bases between the two germline ends. Germline CDR1 MDHEN, CDR2 SYDVKM. TCRdb analysed the reads with MiXCR anew, one entry per CDR3 protein. The table shows 480,000 or so distinct CDR3 sequences, with about 11% occurring only once. Sequencing input: PBMCs. The source of this sequence is a human donor in good health (CMV status not recorded). Some clones in this sample may be carry-over from other donors' samples. The chain carries TRBV28 and TRBJ1-5, with D unclear. The CDR3 loop reads CASSMWGSNQPQHF. The CDR3 nucleotides read TGTGCCAGCAGCATGTGGGGTAGCAATCAGCCCCAGCATTTT.